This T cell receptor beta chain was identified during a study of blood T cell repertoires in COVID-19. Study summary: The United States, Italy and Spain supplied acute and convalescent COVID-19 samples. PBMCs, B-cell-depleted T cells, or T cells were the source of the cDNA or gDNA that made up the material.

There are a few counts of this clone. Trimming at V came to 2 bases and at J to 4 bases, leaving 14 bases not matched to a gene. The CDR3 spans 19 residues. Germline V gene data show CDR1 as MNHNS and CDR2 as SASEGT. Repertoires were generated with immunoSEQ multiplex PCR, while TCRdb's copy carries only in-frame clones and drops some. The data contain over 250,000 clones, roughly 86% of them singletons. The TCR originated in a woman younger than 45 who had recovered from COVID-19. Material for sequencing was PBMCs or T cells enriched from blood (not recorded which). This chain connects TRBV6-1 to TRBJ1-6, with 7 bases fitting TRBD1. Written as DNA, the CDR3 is TGTGCCAGCAGTGAAAGGGTCCCGCTGTCAGGGGGATATAATTCACCCCTCCACTTT. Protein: CASSERVPLSGGYNSPLHF.